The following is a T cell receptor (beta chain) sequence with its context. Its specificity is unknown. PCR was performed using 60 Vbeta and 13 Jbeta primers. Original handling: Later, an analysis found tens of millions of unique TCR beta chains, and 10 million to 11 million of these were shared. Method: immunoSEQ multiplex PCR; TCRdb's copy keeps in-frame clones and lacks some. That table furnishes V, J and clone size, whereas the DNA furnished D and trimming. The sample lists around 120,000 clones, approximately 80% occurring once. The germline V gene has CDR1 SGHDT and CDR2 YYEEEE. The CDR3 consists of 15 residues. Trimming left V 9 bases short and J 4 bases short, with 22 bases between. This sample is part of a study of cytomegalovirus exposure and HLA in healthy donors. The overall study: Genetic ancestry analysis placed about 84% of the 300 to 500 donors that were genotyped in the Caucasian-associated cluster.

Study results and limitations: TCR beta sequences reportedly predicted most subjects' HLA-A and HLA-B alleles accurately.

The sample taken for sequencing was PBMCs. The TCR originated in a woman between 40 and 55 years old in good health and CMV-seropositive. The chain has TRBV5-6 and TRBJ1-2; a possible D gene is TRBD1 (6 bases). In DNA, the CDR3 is TGTGCCACCCAGCTTGGGTCTATAGGGGGCTATGGCTACACCTTC. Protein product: CATQLGSIGGYGYTF.